A single sample gave rise to the 19 T cell receptor beta chains below, sequenced in a study of cytomegalovirus exposure and HLA in healthy donors. The PCR was carried out with 60 Vbeta primers and 13 Jbeta primers. Here immunoSEQ multiplex PCR was the method, and the copy in TCRdb shows in-frame clones only, minus some. This repertoire includes around 140,000 clones. Sequencing was done on a sample of PBMCs. These receptors all stem from a male donor in good health and CMV-seronegative.

This rearrangement joins TRBV11-3 to TRBJ2-7; 9 bases line up with TRBD1. The CDR3 loop spans 15 amino acids. The J segment lost 4 bases and the V segment lost 1 base, leaving 5 bases of the junction unmatched. CDR1 and CDR2 (germline): SGHNT, YENEEA. CDR3 protein: CASSLGQGVGYEQYF. The CDR3 DNA reads as TGTGCCAGCAGCTTAGGACAGGGGGTCGGGTACGAGCAGTACTTC. Looking up the rest from reference TRBV11-3 and TRBJ2-7 gives the full variable domain: EAGVVQSPRYKIIEKKQPVAFWCNPISGHNTLYWYLQNLGQGPELLIRYENEEAVDDSQLPKDRFSAERLKGVDSTLKIQPAELGDSAVYLCASSLGQGVGYEQYFGPGTRLTVT.

This chain uses TRBV28 with TRBJ1-4; 8 bases are a match to TRBD1. This CDR3 contains 15 residues. The junction had 5 bases not matched to a gene; V was cut back by 1 base and J by 7 bases. In germline, CDR1 is MDHEN, CDR2 SYDVKM. Here the CDR3 DNA reads TGTGCCAGCAGTTTATCCCAGGGGGCCCGTGAAAAACTGTTTTTT. This translates into CASSLSQGAREKLFF.

The rearrangement uses TRBV6-6 and TRBJ2-5; 7 positions agree with TRBD2. CDR3 size: 15 residues. The germline gives CDR1 MNHNY, CDR2 SVGAGI (reference sequence). Trimming at V came to 6 bases and at J to 5 bases, leaving 12 bases not matched to a gene. CDR3 in amino acids: CASRSPWGGVETQYF. DNA for the CDR3: TGTGCCAGCAGGTCACCCTGGGGGGGGGTGGAGACCCAGTACTTC.

This CDR3 is CASSPKVAGGQAYNEQFF. CDR3 bases: TGTGCCAGCTCACCGAAGGTAGCGGGAGGGCAAGCCTACAATGAGCAGTTCTTC. The chain joins TRBV18 to TRBJ2-1; TRBD2 aligns across 11 bases. V lost 3 bases and J lost 2; bases outside the gene matches: 9. Looked up from germline, CDR1 is KGHSH and CDR2 is LQKENI. This CDR3 is 18 amino acids long. Supplemented by reference TRBV18 and TRBJ2-1, the full variable domain reads NAGVMQNPRHLVRRRGQEARLRCSPMKGHSHVYWYRQLPEEGLKFMVYLQKENIIDESGMPKERFSAEFPKEGPSILRIQQVVRGDSAAYFCASSPKVAGGQAYNEQFFGPGTRLTVL.

The gene calls are TRBV29-1 and TRBJ2-1; D is possibly TRBD1 (5 bases). The germline V and J ends were trimmed by 1 base and 0 bases, with 7 bases remaining between them. The CDR3 is 14 residues long. The germline V gene has CDR1 SQVTM and CDR2 ANQGSEA. This chain's CDR3 is CSVEGQGSYNEQFF. CDR3 bases: TGCAGCGTTGAAGGGCAGGGCTCCTACAATGAGCAGTTCTTC.

CDR3 coding DNA: TGTGCCAGCAGAGATCAACCAGATGGGACAGGGAATCAGCCCCAGCATTTT. It codes for CASRDQPDGTGNQPQHF. V is TRBV27 and J is TRBJ1-5; 9 positions match TRBD1. Germline lookup yields CDR1 MNHEY and CDR2 SMNVEV (reference sequence). The CDR3 runs 17 residues. With V trimmed by 6 bases and J by 4 bases, 13 bases remained unmatched.

The chain couples TRBV27 to TRBJ1-1; perhaps TRBD1 as D (5 bases). Deletions cut 5 bases from V and 3 bases from J, with 10 bases between. In germline, CDR1 is MNHEY, CDR2 SMNVEV (reference sequence). This CDR3 comprises 13 residues. In DNA form, the CDR3 reads TGTGCCAGCAGTCTAGGGGCCGACACTGAAGCTTTCTTT. Translating gives CASSLGADTEAFF.

CDR3 coding DNA: TGCGCCAGCGGAAGGTACAGGAAGAATGAAAAACTGTTTTTT. Protein: CASGRYRKNEKLFF. This chain connects TRBV5-1 to TRBJ1-4, with a possible D match to TRBD1 (5 bases). Trimming stripped 7 bases from V and 5 bases from J, with 15 bases between. CDR3 length: 14 amino acids. From germline, CDR1 is SGHRS and CDR2 YFSETQ.

As for this clone: Other DNA variants within this sample encode the same CDR3. The chain recombines TRBV4-1 with TRBJ1-5; D is unresolved. Between the trimmed V and J ends, which lost 4 bases and 7 bases, there was a span of 11 bases. The CDR3 has 13 amino acids. Germline V CDR1 and CDR2: MGHRA, YSYEKL. Here the CDR3 DNA reads TGCGCCAGCAGCCCCGAGGGAAACCAGCCCCAGCATTTT. Protein product: CASSPEGNQPQHF.

V gene TRBV30 combines with J gene TRBJ2-5; TRBD2 matches at 13 bases. The CDR3 sequence is 14 residues long. The trim removed 7 bases at V and 5 bases at J, leaving 7 bases unmatched. Germline CDR1 and CDR2: GTSNPN and SVGIG (reference sequence). This chain's CDR3 is CASRLAGGGETQYF. Here the CDR3 DNA reads TGTGCCTCCCGACTAGCGGGGGGTGGGGAGACCCAGTACTTC. The whole variable domain, filled in from reference TRBV30 and TRBJ2-5, reads SQTIHQWPATLVQPVGSPLSLECTVEGTSNPNLYWYRQAAGRGLQLLFYSVGIGQISSEVPQNLSASRPQDRQFILSSKKLLLSDSGFYLCASRLAGGGETQYFGPGTRLLVL.

The chain recombines TRBV6-6 with TRBJ2-7, with D possibly being TRBD2 (5 bases). The CDR3 covers 16 residues. Between the trimmed V and J ends, which lost 0 bases and 2 bases, there was a span of 14 bases. Germline CDR1 MNHNY, CDR2 SVGAGI (reference sequence). The CDR3 region is CASSYSGGGRTYEQYF. The DNA for the CDR3 is TGTGCCAGCAGTTACTCAGGAGGCGGCAGAACCTACGAGCAGTACTTC.

The chain employs TRBV6-5 and TRBJ1-1; D gene unclear. Trimming removed 7 bases at V and 7 bases at J, with 10 bases between. Looked up from germline, CDR1 is MNHEY and CDR2 is SVGAGI. The CDR3 covers 11 residues. The CDR3 here is CASNLGNEAFF. CDR3 sequence (DNA): TGTGCCAGCAATCTCGGGAATGAAGCTTTCTTT.

This chain joins TRBV29-1 and TRBJ2-7; 8 bases line up with TRBD2. There are 14 residues in the CDR3. Germline V gives CDR1 SQVTM, CDR2 ANQGSEA. The V gene end was trimmed by 6 bases and the J gene end by 2 bases; junction bases not matched to a gene: 9. CDR3 loop: CSVGGGDEAYEQYF. CDR3 bases: TGCAGCGTCGGGGGGGGCGATGAGGCCTACGAGCAGTACTTC.

J is TRBJ2-7 and V is TRBV20-1; D may be TRBD2 (6 bases). Looked up from germline, CDR1 is DFQATT and CDR2 is SNEGSKA (reference sequence). The CDR3 consists of 11 residues. Trimming removed 2 bases at V and 7 bases at J, with 9 bases between. CDR3 sequence (DNA): TGCAGTGCTAGACAAAGCGGGGAGCAGTACTTC. This sequence encodes CSARQSGEQYF.

The chain combines TRBV18 with TRBJ2-3; D gene uncertain. V lost 6 bases and J lost 2, with 3 bases in between. CDR1 KGHSH and CDR2 LQKENI come from the germline V gene. This CDR3 region has 11 residues. This CDR3 is CASSFTDTQYF. Written as DNA, the CDR3 is TGTGCCAGCTCCTTCACAGATACGCAGTATTTT.

The CDR3 bases are TGTGCCAGCAGCTCCCTGGGGCATCCAAGCTCCTACAATGAGCAGTTCTTC. Protein: CASSSLGHPSSYNEQFF. V usage is TRBV7-9 and J usage is TRBJ2-1, with D possibly TRBD1 on 5 matching bases. Deletions cut 4 bases from V and 0 bases from J, with 16 bases between. The CDR3 totals 17 residues. Germline V lookup: CDR1 SEHNR, CDR2 FQNEAQ (reference sequence).

This chain joins TRBV7-8 and TRBJ2-5, with D perhaps matching TRBD2 (6 bases). Germline CDR1 SGHVS, CDR2 FQNEAQ. CDR3 length: 13 amino acids. V dropped 6 bases and J dropped 5 bases, with 13 bases sitting between them. CDR3 residues: CASRTTSSETQYF. The CDR3 DNA reads as TGTGCCAGCAGAACTACTAGCTCGGAGACCCAGTACTTC.

V and J are TRBV27 and TRBJ1-4; D gene unclear. V gave up 3 bases and J gave up 3 bases, with 8 bases separating them. Germline V CDR1 and CDR2: MNHEY, SMNVEV (reference sequence). The CDR3 is 14 residues long. The CDR3 DNA reads as TGTGCCAGCAGTTTGAGGAGTTCTAATGAAAAACTGTTTTTT. Amino acids: CASSLRSSNEKLFF.

This chain connects TRBV6-5 to TRBJ1-2; a weak D match, TRBD1 (5 bases). The germline V gene has CDR1 MNHEY and CDR2 SVGAGI. The ends were cut back, 7 bases at V and 8 bases at J, with 20 bases in the middle. There are 14 residues in the CDR3. Here the CDR3 DNA reads TGTGCCAGCACCCGGTCATTGGGGCAGCTGGGCTACACCTTC. Translating it yields CASTRSLGQLGYTF.